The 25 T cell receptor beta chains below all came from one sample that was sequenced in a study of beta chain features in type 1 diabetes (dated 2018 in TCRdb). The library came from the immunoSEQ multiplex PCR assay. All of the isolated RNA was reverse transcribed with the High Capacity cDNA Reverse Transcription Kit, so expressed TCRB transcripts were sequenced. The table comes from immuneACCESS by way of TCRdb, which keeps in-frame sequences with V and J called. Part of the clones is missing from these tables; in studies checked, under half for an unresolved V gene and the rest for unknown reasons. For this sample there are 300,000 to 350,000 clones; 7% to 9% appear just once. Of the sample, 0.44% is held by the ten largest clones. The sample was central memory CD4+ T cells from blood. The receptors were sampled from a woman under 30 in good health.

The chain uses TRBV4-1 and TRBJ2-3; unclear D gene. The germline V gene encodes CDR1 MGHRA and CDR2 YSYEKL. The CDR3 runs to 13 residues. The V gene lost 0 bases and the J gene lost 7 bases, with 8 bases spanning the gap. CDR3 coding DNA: TGCGCCAGCAGCCAAGATGGAGCGAATACGCAGTATTTT. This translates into CASSQDGANTQYF.

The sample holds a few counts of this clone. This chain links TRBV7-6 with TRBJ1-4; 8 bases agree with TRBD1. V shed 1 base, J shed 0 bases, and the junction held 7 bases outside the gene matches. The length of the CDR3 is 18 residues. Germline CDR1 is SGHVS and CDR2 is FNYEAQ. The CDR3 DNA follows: TGTGCCAGCAGCTTAGGGGGACAGGCCTATGCAACTAATGAAAAACTGTTTTTT. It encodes CASSLGGQAYATNEKLFF. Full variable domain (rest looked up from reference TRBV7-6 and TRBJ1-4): GAGVSQSPRYKVTKRGQDVALRCDPISGHVSLYWYRQALGQGPEFLTYFNYEAQQDKSGLPNDRFSAERPEGSISTLTIQRTEQRDSAMYRCASSLGGQAYATNEKLFFGSGTQLSVL.

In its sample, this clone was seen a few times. The CDR3 sequence: CASSLASTGGYTF. In nucleotides, the CDR3 is TGTGCCAGCAGCTTAGCGAGTACAGGGGGCTACACCTTC. V and J are TRBV7-9 and TRBJ1-2; the D gene is possibly TRBD1 (6 bases). The CDR3 consists of 13 residues. The germline V and J ends were trimmed by 0 bases and 8 bases, with 10 bases remaining between them. The germline gives CDR1 SEHNR, CDR2 FQNEAQ (reference sequence).

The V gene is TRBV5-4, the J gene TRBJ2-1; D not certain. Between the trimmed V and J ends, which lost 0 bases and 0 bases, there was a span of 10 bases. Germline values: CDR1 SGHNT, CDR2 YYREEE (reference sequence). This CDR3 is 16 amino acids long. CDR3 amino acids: CASSLEGFNSYNEQFF. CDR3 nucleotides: TGTGCCAGCAGCTTGGAGGGCTTCAACTCCTACAATGAGCAGTTCTTC.

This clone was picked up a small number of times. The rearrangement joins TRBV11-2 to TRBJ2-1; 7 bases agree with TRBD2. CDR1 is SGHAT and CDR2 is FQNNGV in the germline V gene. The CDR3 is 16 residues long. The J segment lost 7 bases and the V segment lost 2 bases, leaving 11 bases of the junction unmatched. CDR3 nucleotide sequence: TGTGCCAGCAGCTTAAATCCGGGCGGGAGAATAAATGAGCAGTTCTTC. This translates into CASSLNPGGRINEQFF.

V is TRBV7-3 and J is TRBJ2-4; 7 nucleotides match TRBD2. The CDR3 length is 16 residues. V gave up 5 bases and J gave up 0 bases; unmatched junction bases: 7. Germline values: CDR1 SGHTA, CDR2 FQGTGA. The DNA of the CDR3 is TGTGCCAGCAGCGCGGGAGCATCAGGAGCCAAAAACATTCAGTACTTC. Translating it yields CASSAGASGAKNIQYF.

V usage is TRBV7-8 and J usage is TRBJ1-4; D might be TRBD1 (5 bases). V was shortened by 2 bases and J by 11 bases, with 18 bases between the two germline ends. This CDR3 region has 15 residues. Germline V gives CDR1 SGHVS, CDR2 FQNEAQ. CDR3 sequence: CASSLNPGPLGKLFF. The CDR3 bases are TGTGCCAGCAGCTTAAATCCGGGGCCCCTTGGGAAACTGTTTTTT.

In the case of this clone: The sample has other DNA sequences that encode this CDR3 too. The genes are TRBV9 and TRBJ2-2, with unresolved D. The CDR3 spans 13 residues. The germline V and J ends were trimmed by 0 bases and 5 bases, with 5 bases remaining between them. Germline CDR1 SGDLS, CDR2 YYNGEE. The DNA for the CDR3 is TGTGCCAGCAGCGTAGTGCCTACCGGGGAGCTGTTTTTT. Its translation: CASSVVPTGELFF.

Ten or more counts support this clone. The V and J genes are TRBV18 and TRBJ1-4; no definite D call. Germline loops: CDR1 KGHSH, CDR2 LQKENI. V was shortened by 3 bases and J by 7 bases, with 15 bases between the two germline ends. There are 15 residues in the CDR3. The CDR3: CASSPRPRGPEKLFF. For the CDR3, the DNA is TGTGCCAGCTCACCCCGACCCCGAGGGCCTGAAAAACTGTTTTTT.

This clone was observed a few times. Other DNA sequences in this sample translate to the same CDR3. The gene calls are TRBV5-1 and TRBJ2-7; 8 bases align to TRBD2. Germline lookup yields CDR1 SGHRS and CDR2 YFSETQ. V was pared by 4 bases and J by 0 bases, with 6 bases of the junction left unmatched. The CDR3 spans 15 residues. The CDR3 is CASSPTSGSSYEQYF. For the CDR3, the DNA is TGCGCCAGCAGCCCAACTAGCGGTAGCTCCTACGAGCAGTACTTC.

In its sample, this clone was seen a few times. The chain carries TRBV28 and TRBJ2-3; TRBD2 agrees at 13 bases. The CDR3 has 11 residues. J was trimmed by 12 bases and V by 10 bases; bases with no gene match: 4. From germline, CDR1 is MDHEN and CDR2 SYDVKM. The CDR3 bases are TGTGCCACGGGACTAGCGGGATCACAGTATTTT. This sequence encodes CATGLAGSQYF.

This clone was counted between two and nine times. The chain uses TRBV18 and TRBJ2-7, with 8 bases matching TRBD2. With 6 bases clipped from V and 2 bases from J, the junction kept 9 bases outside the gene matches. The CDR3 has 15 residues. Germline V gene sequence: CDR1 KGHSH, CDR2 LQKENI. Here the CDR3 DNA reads TGTGCCAGCTCCGGCAGTAGCGGGACCGCCTACGAGCAGTACTTC. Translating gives CASSGSSGTAYEQYF. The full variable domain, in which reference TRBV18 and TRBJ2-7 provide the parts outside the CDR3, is NAGVMQNPRHLVRRRGQEARLRCSPMKGHSHVYWYRQLPEEGLKFMVYLQKENIIDESGMPKERFSAEFPKEGPSILRIQQVVRGDSAAYFCASSGSSGTAYEQYFGPGTRLTVT.

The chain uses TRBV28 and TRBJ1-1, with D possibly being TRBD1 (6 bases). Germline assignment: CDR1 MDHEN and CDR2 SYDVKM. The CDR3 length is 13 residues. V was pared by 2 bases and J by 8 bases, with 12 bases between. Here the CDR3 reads CASSLERGSEAFF. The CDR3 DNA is TGTGCCAGCAGTTTAGAGAGGGGGTCCGAAGCTTTCTTT.

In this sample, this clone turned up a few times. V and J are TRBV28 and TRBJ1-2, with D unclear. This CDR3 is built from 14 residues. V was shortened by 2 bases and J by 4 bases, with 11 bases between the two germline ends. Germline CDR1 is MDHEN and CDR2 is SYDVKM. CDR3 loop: CASSLNAEIYGYTF. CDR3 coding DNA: TGTGCCAGCAGTTTAAATGCGGAGATCTATGGCTACACCTTC.

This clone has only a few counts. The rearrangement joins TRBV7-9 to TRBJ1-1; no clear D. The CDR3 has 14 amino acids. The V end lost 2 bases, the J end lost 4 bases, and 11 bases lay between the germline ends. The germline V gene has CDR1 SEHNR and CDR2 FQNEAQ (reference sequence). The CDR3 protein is CASSLWGSGTEAFF. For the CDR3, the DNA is TGTGCCAGCAGCTTATGGGGAAGTGGCACTGAAGCTTTCTTT.

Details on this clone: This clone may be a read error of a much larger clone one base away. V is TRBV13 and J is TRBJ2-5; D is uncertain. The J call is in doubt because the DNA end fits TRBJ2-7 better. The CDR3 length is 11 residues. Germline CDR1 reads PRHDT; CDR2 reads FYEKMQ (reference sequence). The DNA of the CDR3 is TGTGCCAGCAGTGTCTCCTACGAGCAGTACTTC. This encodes CASSVSYEQYF.

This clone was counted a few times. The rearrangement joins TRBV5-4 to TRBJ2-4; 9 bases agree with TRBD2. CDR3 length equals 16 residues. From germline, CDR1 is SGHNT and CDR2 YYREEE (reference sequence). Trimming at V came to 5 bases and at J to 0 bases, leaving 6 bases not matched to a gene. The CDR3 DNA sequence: TGTGCCAGCAGTGGAGAAGCGGGAGGAGCCAAAAACATTCAGTACTTC. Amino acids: CASSGEAGGAKNIQYF. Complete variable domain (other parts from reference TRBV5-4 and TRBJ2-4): ETGVTQSPTHLIKTRGQQVTLRCSSQSGHNTVSWYQQALGQGPQFIFQYYREEENGRGNFPPRFSGLQFPNYSSELNVNALELDDSALYLCASSGEAGGAKNIQYFGAGTRLSVL.

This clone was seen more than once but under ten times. The CDR3 bases are TGTGCCAGCTCACCAACGACAGGGGGCGGCATTCAGTACTTC. This encodes CASSPTTGGGIQYF. This rearrangement joins TRBV18 to TRBJ2-4; TRBD1 aligns across 10 bases. After removal of 2 bases from V and 9 bases from J, the junction contained 4 bases not matched to a gene. The CDR3 consists of 14 residues. Germline V gene sequence: CDR1 KGHSH, CDR2 LQKENI.

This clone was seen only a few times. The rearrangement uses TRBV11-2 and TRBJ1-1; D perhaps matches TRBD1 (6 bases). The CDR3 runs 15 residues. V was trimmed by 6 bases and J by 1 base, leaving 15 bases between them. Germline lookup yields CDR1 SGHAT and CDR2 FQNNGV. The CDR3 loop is CASRRTEVGNTEAFF. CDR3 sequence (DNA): TGTGCCAGCAGAAGGACAGAGGTGGGGAACACTGAAGCTTTCTTT.

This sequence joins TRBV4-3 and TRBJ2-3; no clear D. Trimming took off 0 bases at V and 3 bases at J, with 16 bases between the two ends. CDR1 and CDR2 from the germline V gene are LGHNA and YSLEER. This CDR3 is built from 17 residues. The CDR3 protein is CASSQETARRGTDTQYF. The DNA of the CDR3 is TGCGCCAGCAGCCAAGAAACGGCTAGAAGAGGAACAGATACGCAGTATTTT.

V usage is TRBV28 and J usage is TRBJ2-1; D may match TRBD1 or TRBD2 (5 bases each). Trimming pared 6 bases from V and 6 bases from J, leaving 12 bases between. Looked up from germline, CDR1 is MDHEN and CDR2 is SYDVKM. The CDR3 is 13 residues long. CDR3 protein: CASSLGTLNEQFF. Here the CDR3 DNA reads TGTGCCAGCAGCCTCGGGACCCTCAATGAGCAGTTCTTC.

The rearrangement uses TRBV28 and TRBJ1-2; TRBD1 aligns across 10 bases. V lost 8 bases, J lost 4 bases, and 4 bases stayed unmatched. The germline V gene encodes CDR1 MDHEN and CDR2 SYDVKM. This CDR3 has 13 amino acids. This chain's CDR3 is CASGQGGVYGYTF. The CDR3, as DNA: TGTGCCAGCGGACAGGGGGGCGTCTATGGCTACACCTTC.

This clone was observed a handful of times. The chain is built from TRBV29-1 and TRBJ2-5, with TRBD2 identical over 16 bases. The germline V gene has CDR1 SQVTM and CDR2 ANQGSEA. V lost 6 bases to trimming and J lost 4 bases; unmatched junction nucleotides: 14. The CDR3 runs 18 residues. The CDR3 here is CSVFGAGLAGGPVETQYF. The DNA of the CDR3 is TGCAGCGTCTTCGGGGCGGGACTAGCGGGAGGGCCGGTAGAGACCCAGTACTTC.

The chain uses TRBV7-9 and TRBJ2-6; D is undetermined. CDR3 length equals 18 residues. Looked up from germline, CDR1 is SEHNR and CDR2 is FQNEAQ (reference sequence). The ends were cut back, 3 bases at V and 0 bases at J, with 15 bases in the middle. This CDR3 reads CASSFPLALVSGANVLTF. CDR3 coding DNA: TGTGCCAGCAGCTTTCCCCTTGCATTGGTCTCTGGGGCCAACGTCCTGACTTTC.

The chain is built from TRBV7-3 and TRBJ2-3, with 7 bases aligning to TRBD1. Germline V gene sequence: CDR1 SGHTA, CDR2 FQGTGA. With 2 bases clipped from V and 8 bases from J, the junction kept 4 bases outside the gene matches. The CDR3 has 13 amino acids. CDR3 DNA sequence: TGTGCCAGCAGCTTATCCCCAGGGGGTACGCAGTATTTT. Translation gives CASSLSPGGTQYF.